This record covers a single TCR beta chain. The entry originates in a study of blood T cell repertoires in COVID-19. Study at large: Both acute and convalescent COVID-19 samples were obtained from the United States, Italy and Spain.

Repertoires were generated with immunoSEQ multiplex PCR, while TCRdb's copy carries only in-frame clones and drops some. Seen here are fewer than 350,000 clones, about 90% observed once, and the top ten hold roughly 1.6%. The length of the CDR3 is 15 residues. CDR1 and CDR2 from the germline V gene are KGHSH and LQKENI. Germline trimming cut 6 bases from V and 4 bases from J; bases unmatched to any gene: 7. The sequencing input was PBMCs or T cells enriched from blood (not recorded which). This clonotype originated in a woman aged 18-35 years with acute COVID-19. The rearrangement uses TRBV18 and TRBJ2-5; 11 bases line up with TRBD2. CDR3 amino acids: CASSKLAGEGETQYF. The CDR3 region has the DNA TGTGCCAGCTCGAAACTAGCGGGAGAAGGAGAGACCCAGTACTTC.